This T cell receptor (beta chain) emerged from a study of T cell repertoires in cytomegalovirus infection. Whole-study context: It was recently identified HLA-C-restricted and well-studied HLA-B-restricted CMV epitopes that the study used. A matching HLA type, together with CMV infection, was signaled by public TCR beta signatures. Study-wide results and caveats: The cumulative frequency of public TCR beta families identified carriers of CMV plus the relevant HLA. Clonotypes of TCR beta that were HLA-C-restricted and CMV-specific dominated the ex vivo response.

Points on this clonotype: Its antigen is unidentified.

TCRdb passed the reads through MiXCR, listing each CDR3 protein once. The table has about 51,000 distinct CDR3 sequences, roughly 20% seen once. V was clipped by 3 bases and J by 6 bases; unmatched bases: 6. Germline-derived CDR1 and CDR2 are DFQATT and SNEGSKA (reference sequence). This CDR3 spans 13 amino acids. The sequences come from CD8+ T cells from cultured PBMCs, collected from culture after CMV antigen stimulation. The clonotype comes from a human donor in good health (CMV status not recorded). Some clones in this sample may be carry-over from other donors' samples. The V gene is TRBV20-1, the J gene TRBJ2-3; 7 nucleotides match TRBD2. The CDR3 bases are TGCAGTGCTAGTAGTCTAGCGGTGGATACGCAGTATTTT. Amino acid sequence: CSASSLAVDTQYF.